A selection of T cell receptor beta chains follows, all from one sample in a study of CD8 T cells in Susac syndrome. TCRdb reanalysed the immunoSEQ multiplex PCR reads using MiXCR and keeps one entry per CDR3 protein. Of about 200,000 distinct CDR3 sequences listed, approximately 95% were seen once; the top ten hold approximately 0.081%. The source material was CD4+ T cells from PBMCs. Every receptor here comes from a human donor with multiple sclerosis. Both conserved end residues are part of each CDR3. Each record gives: D gene, clone size, V gene, J gene, CDR3 DNA, CDR3 protein. D genes are given only for firm matches. Expanded clones are given a class, and other clones once, few, many or no size at all.

d_gene: NA; abundance: once; v_gene: TRBV14; j_gene: TRBJ1-2; CDR3nt: TGTGCCAGCAGCCGCGGACGGGATGGCTACACCTTC; CDR3aa: CASSRGRDGYTF
d_gene: NA; abundance: NA; v_gene: TRBV3-1; j_gene: TRBJ2-3; CDR3nt: TGTGCCAGCAGCCAAGGACAATTCGCGGGTACGCAGTATTTT; CDR3aa: CASSQGQFAGTQYF
d_gene: TRBD1; abundance: NA; v_gene: TRBV9; j_gene: TRBJ1-5; CDR3nt: TGTGCCAGCAGCGTAGCAGGACAGGGGGATCAGCCCCAGCATTTT; CDR3aa: CASSVAGQGDQPQHF
d_gene: NA; abundance: NA; v_gene: TRBV20-1; j_gene: TRBJ1-4; CDR3nt: TGCAGTGCTAGTCCGACGGTCGCAACTAATGAAAAACTGTTTTTT; CDR3aa: CSASPTVATNEKLFF
d_gene: TRBD1; abundance: NA; v_gene: TRBV27; j_gene: TRBJ1-2; CDR3nt: TGTGCCAGCACCGCTTCTGGGACAGGGACGATCTATGGCTACACCTTC; CDR3aa: CASTASGTGTIYGYTF
d_gene: NA; abundance: NA; v_gene: TRBV29-1; j_gene: TRBJ1-1; CDR3nt: TGCAGCGTTTCACAGGTGAACACTGAAGCTTTCTTT; CDR3aa: CSVSQVNTEAFF
d_gene: NA; abundance: NA; v_gene: TRBV9; j_gene: TRBJ2-5; CDR3nt: TGTGCCAGCAGCGTAGGAAGCGTCAGGGGGGACCAAGAGACCCAGTACTTC; CDR3aa: CASSVGSVRGDQETQYF
d_gene: NA; abundance: NA; v_gene: TRBV29-1; j_gene: TRBJ1-2; CDR3nt: TGCAGCGTTGATCGGGGAGCTAACTATGGCTACACCTTC; CDR3aa: CSVDRGANYGYTF
d_gene: NA; abundance: once; v_gene: TRBV2; j_gene: TRBJ2-1; CDR3nt: TGTGCCAAAAGGGGGAATGAGCAGTTCTTC; CDR3aa: CAKRGNEQFF
d_gene: TRBD2; abundance: NA; v_gene: TRBV12-3/TRBV12-4; j_gene: TRBJ2-3; CDR3nt: TGTGCCAGCAGCCTGATAGCGGGGGGCCGGGGAGATACGCAGTATTTT; CDR3aa: CASSLIAGGRGDTQYF
d_gene: NA; abundance: NA; v_gene: TRBV6-1; j_gene: TRBJ1-5; CDR3nt: TGTGCCAGCAAGGACATTAGCAATCAGCCCCAGCATTTT; CDR3aa: CASKDISNQPQHF
d_gene: NA; abundance: NA; v_gene: TRBV20-1; j_gene: TRBJ1-2; CDR3nt: TGCAGTGCTGAACCGGCCACTAACTATGGCTACACCTTC; CDR3aa: CSAEPATNYGYTF
d_gene: NA; abundance: NA; v_gene: TRBV29-1; j_gene: TRBJ1-3; CDR3nt: TGCAGCGTTCAATTTATGGGGAGAAACACCATATATTTT; CDR3aa: CSVQFMGRNTIYF
d_gene: TRBD2; abundance: NA; v_gene: TRBV3-1; j_gene: TRBJ2-1; CDR3nt: TGTGCCAGCAGCCAAGATACGCTAGCGGGGGGAATCGATGAGCAGTTCTTC; CDR3aa: CASSQDTLAGGIDEQFF
d_gene: NA; abundance: once; v_gene: TRBV5-4; j_gene: TRBJ2-1; CDR3nt: TGTGCCAGCAGCGGTGGACGGGGTCCCGTCCAGTTCTTC; CDR3aa: CASSGGRGPVQFF
d_gene: TRBD1; abundance: NA; v_gene: TRBV29-1; j_gene: TRBJ2-5; CDR3nt: TGCAGCGTTGAAGGAGACAGGGGGCAGCAAGAGACCCAGTACTTC; CDR3aa: CSVEGDRGQQETQYF
d_gene: NA; abundance: NA; v_gene: TRBV29-1; j_gene: TRBJ1-2; CDR3nt: TGCAGCGTGCTGACCCATAACTATGGCTACACCTTC; CDR3aa: CSVLTHNYGYTF
d_gene: NA; abundance: NA; v_gene: TRBV20-1; j_gene: TRBJ2-1; CDR3nt: TGCAGTGCGTGCCGTATGGCGGGGGCCCGGTACAATGAGCAGTTCTTC; CDR3aa: CSACRMAGARYNEQFF
d_gene: NA; abundance: NA; v_gene: TRBV7-6; j_gene: TRBJ2-1; CDR3nt: TGTGCCAGCAGCTTACGGCAGAGAAATGAGCAGTTCTTC; CDR3aa: CASSLRQRNEQFF
d_gene: TRBD2; abundance: NA; v_gene: TRBV2; j_gene: TRBJ2-1; CDR3nt: TGTGCCAGCACTGGCGGGGGGAGGAATGAGCAGTTCTTC; CDR3aa: CASTGGGRNEQFF
d_gene: NA; abundance: NA; v_gene: TRBV5-1; j_gene: TRBJ2-1; CDR3nt: TGCGCCAGCAGCTTGGTACAGGAATCCTACAATGAGCAGTTCTTC; CDR3aa: CASSLVQESYNEQFF
d_gene: NA; abundance: NA; v_gene: TRBV9; j_gene: TRBJ2-3; CDR3nt: TGTGCCAGCAGCTCCCCTGGGACTCAAGACTACACAGATACGCAGTATTTT; CDR3aa: CASSSPGTQDYTDTQYF
d_gene: TRBD1; abundance: NA; v_gene: TRBV6-2/TRBV6-3; j_gene: TRBJ2-7; CDR3nt: TGTGCCAGCAGTGGGACAGGGACTATTGGGGAGCAGTACTTC; CDR3aa: CASSGTGTIGEQYF
d_gene: NA; abundance: NA; v_gene: TRBV30; j_gene: TRBJ1-5; CDR3nt: TGTGCCTGGAGTCTAGATTATAGCAATCAGCCCCAGCATTTT; CDR3aa: CAWSLDYSNQPQHF
d_gene: NA; abundance: NA; v_gene: TRBV29-1; j_gene: TRBJ1-1; CDR3nt: TGCAGCGTTGACATGGGGGGGACTGAAGCTTTCTTT; CDR3aa: CSVDMGGTEAFF
d_gene: NA; abundance: NA; v_gene: TRBV20-1; j_gene: TRBJ1-6; CDR3nt: TGCAGTGCTAGAGATGCCGGGTCCCTCCATTCACCCCTCCACTTT; CDR3aa: CSARDAGSLHSPLHF
d_gene: NA; abundance: NA; v_gene: TRBV7-2; j_gene: TRBJ2-5; CDR3nt: TGTGCCAGCAGCCTAAGCGGGACAGTCCAAGAGACCCAGTACTTC; CDR3aa: CASSLSGTVQETQYF
d_gene: NA; abundance: NA; v_gene: TRBV7-8; j_gene: TRBJ1-1; CDR3nt: TGTGCCAGCAGCTTCGCTGAGAACACTGAAGCTTTCTTT; CDR3aa: CASSFAENTEAFF
d_gene: TRBD2; abundance: NA; v_gene: TRBV30; j_gene: TRBJ2-3; CDR3nt: TGTGCCTGGAGGGGAGGGGCGGATACGCAGTATTTT; CDR3aa: CAWRGGADTQYF
d_gene: NA; abundance: once; v_gene: TRBV6-4; j_gene: TRBJ2-3; CDR3nt: TGTGCCAGCAGTGACGGCACAGATACGCAGTATTTT; CDR3aa: CASSDGTDTQYF
d_gene: NA; abundance: NA; v_gene: TRBV12-3/TRBV12-4; j_gene: TRBJ1-1; CDR3nt: TGTGCCAACCTAAAGACAGGGAACACTGAAGCTTTCTTT; CDR3aa: CANLKTGNTEAFF
d_gene: TRBD2; abundance: NA; v_gene: TRBV20-1; j_gene: TRBJ2-3; CDR3nt: TGCAGTGCTACGACTAGCGGGGGGGCTGGCACAGATACGCAGTATTTT; CDR3aa: CSATTSGGAGTDTQYF
d_gene: NA; abundance: NA; v_gene: TRBV7-2; j_gene: TRBJ2-1; CDR3nt: TGTGCCAGCAGCCTCTGGGGGGCCTACAATGAGCAGTTCTTC; CDR3aa: CASSLWGAYNEQFF
d_gene: NA; abundance: NA; v_gene: TRBV24-1; j_gene: TRBJ1-2; CDR3nt: TGTGCCACCAGTGCCGACTATGGCTACACCTTC; CDR3aa: CATSADYGYTF
d_gene: NA; abundance: NA; v_gene: TRBV27; j_gene: TRBJ2-2; CDR3nt: TGTGCCAGCAGGCGAGGGCAGAACACCGGGGAGCTGTTTTTT; CDR3aa: CASRRGQNTGELFF
d_gene: NA; abundance: NA; v_gene: TRBV30; j_gene: TRBJ2-3; CDR3nt: TGTGCCTGGAGCGGGCCGATCAAGGGTACGCAGTATTTT; CDR3aa: CAWSGPIKGTQYF
d_gene: NA; abundance: NA; v_gene: TRBV7-8; j_gene: TRBJ1-2; CDR3nt: TGTGCCAGCAGTCCTTCGCAGGGGTATGGCTACACCTTC; CDR3aa: CASSPSQGYGYTF
d_gene: NA; abundance: NA; v_gene: TRBV30; j_gene: TRBJ1-5; CDR3nt: TGTGCCTGGAGTGTATCACAGGAGATAGGGCCCCAGCATTTT; CDR3aa: CAWSVSQEIGPQHF
d_gene: TRBD1; abundance: NA; v_gene: TRBV12-3/TRBV12-4; j_gene: TRBJ1-2; CDR3nt: TGTGCCAGCAGTAAAGACAGGGAGCGAGGCTACACCTTC; CDR3aa: CASSKDRERGYTF
d_gene: NA; abundance: NA; v_gene: TRBV30; j_gene: TRBJ1-6; CDR3nt: TGTGCCTGGAGTCCGCTCCTTGGGGGTCAGTCACCCCTCCACTTT; CDR3aa: CAWSPLLGGQSPLHF
d_gene: NA; abundance: NA; v_gene: TRBV30; j_gene: TRBJ2-2; CDR3nt: TGTGCCTGGCAGGGGAACACCGGGGAGCTGTTTTTT; CDR3aa: CAWQGNTGELFF
d_gene: TRBD1; abundance: once; v_gene: TRBV29-1; j_gene: TRBJ2-5; CDR3nt: TGCAGCGCTGGACAGGCACCGAGGGGAGAGACCCAGTACTTC; CDR3aa: CSAGQAPRGETQYF
d_gene: TRBD2; abundance: once; v_gene: TRBV18; j_gene: TRBJ2-1; CDR3nt: TGTGCCAGCTCACCACCGGAACTAGCGGGGAACAATGAGCAGTTCTTC; CDR3aa: CASSPPELAGNNEQFF
d_gene: NA; abundance: NA; v_gene: TRBV4-1; j_gene: TRBJ2-1; CDR3nt: TGCGCCAGCAGCCCCGGCGCACTCAGCTCCTACAATGAGCAGTTCTTC; CDR3aa: CASSPGALSSYNEQFF
d_gene: TRBD1; abundance: NA; v_gene: TRBV29-1; j_gene: TRBJ2-5; CDR3nt: TGCAGCGGACGCAGGGGGCAGGTCCGGGAGACCCAGTACTTC; CDR3aa: CSGRRGQVRETQYF
d_gene: NA; abundance: NA; v_gene: TRBV30; j_gene: TRBJ2-7; CDR3nt: TGTGCCTGGAAATCCCCGGCGGGGCAGGGGTCCCTCTACGAGCAGTACTTC; CDR3aa: CAWKSPAGQGSLYEQYF
d_gene: NA; abundance: NA; v_gene: TRBV20-1; j_gene: TRBJ2-5; CDR3nt: TGCAGTGCTAGACGGGCGGGGGCACGGGAGACCCAGTACTTC; CDR3aa: CSARRAGARETQYF
d_gene: NA; abundance: NA; v_gene: TRBV5-1; j_gene: TRBJ1-2; CDR3nt: TGCGCCAGCAGCTTGGCGACACACAGCTATGGCTACACCTTC; CDR3aa: CASSLATHSYGYTF
d_gene: NA; abundance: NA; v_gene: TRBV20-1; j_gene: TRBJ2-5; CDR3nt: TGCAGTGCTGAAAGGGGTGAGACCCAGTACTTC; CDR3aa: CSAERGETQYF
d_gene: NA; abundance: NA; v_gene: TRBV29-1; j_gene: TRBJ1-3; CDR3nt: TGCAGCTTTACTAAGGGGGGCACCATATATTTT; CDR3aa: CSFTKGGTIYF